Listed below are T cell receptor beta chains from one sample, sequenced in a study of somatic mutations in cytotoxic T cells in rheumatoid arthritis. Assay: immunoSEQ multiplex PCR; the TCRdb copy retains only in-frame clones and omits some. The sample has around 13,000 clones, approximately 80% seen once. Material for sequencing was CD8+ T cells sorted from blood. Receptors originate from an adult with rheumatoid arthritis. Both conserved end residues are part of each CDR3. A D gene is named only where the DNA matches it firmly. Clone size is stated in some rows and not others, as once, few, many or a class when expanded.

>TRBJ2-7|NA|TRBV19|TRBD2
TGTGCCAGTAGTATTGAAGCGGGAGGATTCTACGAGCAGTACTTC
CASSIEAGGFYEQYF
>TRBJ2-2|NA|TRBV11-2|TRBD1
TGTGCCAGCAGCTTGCAGGGGGCAAGCGGGGAGCTGTTTTTT
CASSLQGASGELFF
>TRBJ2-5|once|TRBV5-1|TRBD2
TGCGCCAGCAGCCCTGGGGGGGGTGGAGAGACCCAGTACTTC
CASSPGGGGETQYF
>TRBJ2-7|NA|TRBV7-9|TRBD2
TGTGCCAGCAGCTTAGTGACTAGCGGGACCTACGAGCAGTACTTC
CASSLVTSGTYEQYF
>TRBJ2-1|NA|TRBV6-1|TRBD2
TGTGCCAGCAGTGAAGAACTAGCGGGAGCCAATGAGCAGTTCTTC
CASSEELAGANEQFF
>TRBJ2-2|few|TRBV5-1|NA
TGCGCCAGCAGCTTGGTATCGGAGTCCGGGGAGCTGTTTTTT
CASSLVSESGELFF
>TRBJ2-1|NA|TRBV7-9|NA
TGTGCCAGCACCAGAGTTCCCGACGATGAGCAGTTCTTC
CASTRVPDDEQFF
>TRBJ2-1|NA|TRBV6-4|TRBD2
TGTGCCAGCAGTGACGGACTAGACTACAATGAGCAGTTCTTC
CASSDGLDYNEQFF
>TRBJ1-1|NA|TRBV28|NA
TGTGCCAGCAGTTTATCTGCGAACACTGAAGCTTTCTTT
CASSLSANTEAFF
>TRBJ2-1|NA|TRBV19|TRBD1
TGTGCCAGTAGTGTCATAACAGGACAGGATGAGCAGTTCTTC
CASSVITGQDEQFF
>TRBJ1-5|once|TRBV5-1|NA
TGCGCCAGCAGCCTAAGTAGGGCCCGGGATGGGGACAATCAGCCCCAGCATTTT
CASSLSRARDGDNQPQHF
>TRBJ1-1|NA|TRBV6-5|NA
TGTGCCAGCAGGTACCAGAGCCCGGACCCTGAAGCTTTCTTT
CASRYQSPDPEAFF
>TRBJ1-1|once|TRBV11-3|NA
TGTGCCAGCAGCTTAGTCCCCGCTGAAGCTTTCTTT
CASSLVPAEAFF
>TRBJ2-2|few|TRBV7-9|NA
TGTGCCAGCAGCCCTCAGGTGGCCGGGGAGCTGTTTTTT
CASSPQVAGELFF
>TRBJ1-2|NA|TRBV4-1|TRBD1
TGCGCCAGCAGCCGACTAACCGGGACAGGTGCCTCTTTGACCTTC
CASSRLTGTGASLTF
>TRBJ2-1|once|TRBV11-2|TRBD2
TGTGCCAGCAGCTTTGGGACTAGCGGGAGAAATGAGCAGTTCTTC
CASSFGTSGRNEQFF
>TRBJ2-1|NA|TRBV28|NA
TGTGCCAGCACCTCGGCTAGCGCTACCTACAATGAGCAGTTCTTC
CASTSASATYNEQFF
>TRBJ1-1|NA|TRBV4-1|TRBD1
TGCGCCAGCAGCCAAGTTACAGGGGGCCCATATGAAGCTTTCTTT
CASSQVTGGPYEAFF
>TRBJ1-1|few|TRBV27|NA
TGTGCCAGCAGTTTATTGGGGGATGGGGGAGCTGAAGCTTTCTTT
CASSLLGDGGAEAFF
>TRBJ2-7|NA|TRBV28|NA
TGTGCCAGCAGGACCCAGGGCCGGGATGAGCAGTACTTC
CASRTQGRDEQYF
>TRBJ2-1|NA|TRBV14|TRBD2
TGTGCCAGCAGCCAAGACGGCGGGAGCGGAAATGAGCAGTTCTTC
CASSQDGGSGNEQFF
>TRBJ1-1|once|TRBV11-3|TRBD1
TGTGCCAGCAGCCCGGGACAGGGGTACACTGAAGCTTTCTTT
CASSPGQGYTEAFF
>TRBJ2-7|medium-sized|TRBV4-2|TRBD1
TGTGCCAGCAGCCAAGATGGCGGGACAGGGGGTAGCGAGCAGTACTTC
CASSQDGGTGGSEQYF
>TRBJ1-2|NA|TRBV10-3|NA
TGTGCCATCAGTGAACCAGGACAGTCTAACTATGGCTACACCTTC
CAISEPGQSNYGYTF
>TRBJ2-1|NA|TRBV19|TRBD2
TGTGCCAGTAGTTGGCGCGGGGGACTAGCGCCTTACAATGAGCAGTTCTTC
CASSWRGGLAPYNEQFF
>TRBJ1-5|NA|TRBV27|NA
TGTGCCAGCGGCCGGCTGGGGATGGTGGGCAATCAGCCCCAGCATTTT
CASGRLGMVGNQPQHF
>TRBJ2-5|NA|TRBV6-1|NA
TGTGCCAGCAGTGAACGCCTGAGCCAAGAGACCCAGTACTTC
CASSERLSQETQYF
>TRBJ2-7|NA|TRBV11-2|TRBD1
TGTGCCAGCGGCTCGGAGACAGGGGGCTACGAGCAGTACTTC
CASGSETGGYEQYF
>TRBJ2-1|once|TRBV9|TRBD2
TGTGCCAGCAGCGGTGCGGGAGATGGGGTCAATGAGCAGTTCTTC
CASSGAGDGVNEQFF
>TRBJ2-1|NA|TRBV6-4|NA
TGTGCCAGCAGTGACAGGACTGACTCCTACAATGAGCAGTTCTTC
CASSDRTDSYNEQFF
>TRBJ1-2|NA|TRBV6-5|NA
TGTGCCAGCAAAGAAGGGGGGGACTATGGCTACACCTTC
CASKEGGDYGYTF
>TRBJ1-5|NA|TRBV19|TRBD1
TGTGCCAGTAATCTAGGGACAGTTTATAGCAATCAGCCCCAGCATTTT
CASNLGTVYSNQPQHF
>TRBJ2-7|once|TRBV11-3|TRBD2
TGTGCCAGCAGCCTCGGACTAGCGGGTTTTGCCGAGCAGTACTTC
CASSLGLAGFAEQYF
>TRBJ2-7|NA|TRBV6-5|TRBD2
TGTGCCAGCATGACTAGCGGCATTTACGAGCAGTACTTC
CASMTSGIYEQYF
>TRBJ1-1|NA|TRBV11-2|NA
TGTGCCAGCAGCTTACTGGTCGCAATGAACACTGAAGCTTTCTTT
CASSLLVAMNTEAFF
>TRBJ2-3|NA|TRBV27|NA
TGTGCCAGCAGTTTAATCGGCACAGATACGCAGTATTTT
CASSLIGTDTQYF
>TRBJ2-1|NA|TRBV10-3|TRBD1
TGTGCCATCCGATTACAGGGGCAAGGGTCCTACAATGAGCAGTTCTTC
CAIRLQGQGSYNEQFF
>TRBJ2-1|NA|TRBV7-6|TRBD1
TGTGCCAGCAGCCCTGGGACAGGGAGCGAGCAGTTCTTC
CASSPGTGSEQFF
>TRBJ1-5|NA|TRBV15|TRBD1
TGTGCCACCAGCAGAGTGGCAGGGGGCGGTCAGCCCCAGCATTTT
CATSRVAGGGQPQHF
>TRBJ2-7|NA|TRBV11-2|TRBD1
TGTGCCAGCAGCCCTGGCAGGGGGTACGAGCAGTACTTC
CASSPGRGYEQYF
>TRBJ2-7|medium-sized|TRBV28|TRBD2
TGTGCCAGCAGAGTAGCGGGATCCCACGAGCAGTACTTC
CASRVAGSHEQYF
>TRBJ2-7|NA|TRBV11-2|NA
TGTGCCAGCAGCTCCGATTCCTACGAGCAGTACTTC
CASSSDSYEQYF
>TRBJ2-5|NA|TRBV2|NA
TGTGCCAGCCTATCTAACAGGGAGACCCAGTACTTC
CASLSNRETQYF
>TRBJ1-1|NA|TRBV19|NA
TGTGCCAGTACCCTGGATTGGGGTGGTGTGAACACTGAAGCTTTCTTT
CASTLDWGGVNTEAFF
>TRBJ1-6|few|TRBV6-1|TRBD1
TGTGCCAGCAGTGAAGGGACAGGGGATAATTCACCCCTCCACTTT
CASSEGTGDNSPLHF
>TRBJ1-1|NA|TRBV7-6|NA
TGTGCCAGCAGCAAGGGACTGGGGAACACTGAAGCTTTCTTT
CASSKGLGNTEAFF
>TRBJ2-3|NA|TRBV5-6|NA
TGTGCCAGCATTGGAGGCACAGATACGCAGTATTTT
CASIGGTDTQYF
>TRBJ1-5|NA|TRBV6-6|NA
TGTGCCAGCAACTGGGTCGGAGGCAATCAGCCCCAGCATTTT
CASNWVGGNQPQHF
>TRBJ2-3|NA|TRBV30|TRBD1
TGTGCCTGGAGTGTGCTACTAGGGACAGTTGGATCAGATACGCAGTATTTT
CAWSVLLGTVGSDTQYF
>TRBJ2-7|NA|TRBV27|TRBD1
TGTGCCAGCAGCGGACAGGGCTACTCCGAGCAGTACTTC
CASSGQGYSEQYF
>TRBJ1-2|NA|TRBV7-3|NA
TGTGCCAGCAGCCCAACAGGGACGGGTGGCTATGGCTACACCTTC
CASSPTGTGGYGYTF
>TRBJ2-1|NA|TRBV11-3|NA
TGTGCCAGCAGCCCGTCGGCGGAGCAGTTCTTC
CASSPSAEQFF
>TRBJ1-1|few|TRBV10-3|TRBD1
TGTGCCATCAGTGAGTCGTCTGAGGGGGCGCACACTGAAGCTTTCTTT
CAISESSEGAHTEAFF
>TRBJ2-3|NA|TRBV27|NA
TGTGCCAGCAGTCAACAGGGCCCCAGGGGCACAGATACGCAGTATTTT
CASSQQGPRGTDTQYF
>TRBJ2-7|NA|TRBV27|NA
TGTGCCAGCAGTTCGTTATACGAGCAGTACTTC
CASSSLYEQYF
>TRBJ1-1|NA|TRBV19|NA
TGTGCCAGTAGTCCCGTCGGGGGTGGGTTTGAAGCTTTCTTT
CASSPVGGGFEAFF
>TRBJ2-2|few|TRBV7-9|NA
TGTGCCAGCAGCCAGAAGGGGTACACCGGGGAGCTGTTTTTT
CASSQKGYTGELFF
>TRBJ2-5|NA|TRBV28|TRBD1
TGTGCCAGCAGTACAGTCGACAGGGCCTTTCAAGAGACCCAGTACTTC
CASSTVDRAFQETQYF
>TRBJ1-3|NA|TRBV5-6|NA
TGTGCCAGCAGCTTGGGAAAAGGGAACACCATATATTTT
CASSLGKGNTIYF
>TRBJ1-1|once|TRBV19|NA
TGTGCCAGTAGTACATTTTGGGACGTAACCTTT
CASSTFWDVTF